This entry is about one T cell receptor (beta chain). What it binds is unknown. The treatment denotes: some 19 received Ad26.COV2.S at low or high dose, single or two shots; 5 received placebo; per-sample allocation not given. After the first vaccine or placebo injection, samples were drawn on day 63. The sample came from a Boston adult aged 18-55 years. The administered vaccine (an Ad26 vector) expressed Wuhan-strain SARS-CoV-2 spike. CDR3 length equals 16 residues. V lost 0 bases, J lost 4 bases, and 16 bases lay in between. The germline gives CDR1 ENHRY, CDR2 SYGVKD. The data stem from a study of Ad26.COV2.S vaccination and SARS-CoV-2 variants. Study-wide results and limits: Participants in the vaccine arm had higher spike-specific TCR breadth; placebo recipients had lower. Reports say spike-specific CD8+ and CD4+ T cell responses covered substantial breadth after vaccination.

Clones were read by immunoSEQ multiplex PCR, and TCRdb kept only the in-frame ones, dropping some. The table includes a few hundred thousand clones, 70% to 90% detected once. The sequence was obtained from a person between 18 and 65 years old who received the Ad26.COV2.S COVID-19 vaccine or a placebo. Material: peripheral blood, obtained in a trial of Ad26.COV2.S vaccine versus placebo. The chain combines TRBV10-3 with TRBJ2-7; D is unresolved. The CDR3 region has the DNA TGTGCCATCAGTGAGTCGGGAACAGAGCGATCGTACGAGCAGTACTTC. Its translation is CAISESGTERSYEQYF.